This T cell receptor (beta chain) was identified in a study of cytomegalovirus exposure and HLA in healthy donors. At the level of the study: The approximately 120 validation repertoires, a later analysis reported, used the same platform as the 666 first-cohort repertoires. Broader study findings: It was 160 or so TCR beta chains that were listed as cytomegalovirus-associated.

The junction had 13 bases not matched to a gene; V was cut back by 8 bases and J by 5 bases. Germline CDR1 reads LNHDA; CDR2 reads SQIVND (reference sequence). The CDR3 loop spans 15 amino acids. Assay used: immunoSEQ multiplex PCR; TCRdb lists only in-frame clones, some missing. There are some 240,000 clones in the sample; approximately 86% occur only once, and around 1.2% lies in the top ten. This clone has only a few counts. Its antigen is not identified. The donors formed part of the 120-subject validation cohort, distinct from the roughly 670-subject first cohort. The sequenced sample was PBMCs. The J gene is TRBJ2-7, the V gene TRBV19, with 9 positions matching TRBD1. The sequence was obtained from a woman in her thirties in good health and CMV-seropositive. This chain's CDR3 is CASSSGTGLSHEQYF. The CDR3 DNA follows: TGTGCCAGTTCGAGTGGGACAGGGCTCTCGCACGAGCAGTACTTC.